This T cell receptor beta chain was recorded in a study of CD8 T cells in ankylosing spondylitis. Study conclusions and caveats: The disease-linked clones had a CD8+ phenotype and low blood frequencies.

As regards this clonotype: Its target is unknown.

TCRdb passed the 5' RACE reads through MiXCR, listing each CDR3 protein once. The sample yields a few hundred thousand distinct CDR3 sequences, under 25% seen once. This CDR3 has 12 amino acids. CDR1 is DFQATT, CDR2 SNEGSKA, per germline (reference sequence). The V gene lost 5 bases and the J gene lost 5 bases, with 12 bases spanning the gap. Sequencing was done on a sample of blood, either unsorted or a sorted T cell fraction (not recorded which). The TCR comes from a female donor with ankylosing spondylitis or in good health (not recorded which). The genes are TRBV20-1 and TRBJ2-5, with D possibly matching TRBD1 (5 bases). This CDR3 is CSARTPDETQYF. DNA for the CDR3: TGCAGTGCTCGGACACCAGACGAGACCCAGTACTTC.